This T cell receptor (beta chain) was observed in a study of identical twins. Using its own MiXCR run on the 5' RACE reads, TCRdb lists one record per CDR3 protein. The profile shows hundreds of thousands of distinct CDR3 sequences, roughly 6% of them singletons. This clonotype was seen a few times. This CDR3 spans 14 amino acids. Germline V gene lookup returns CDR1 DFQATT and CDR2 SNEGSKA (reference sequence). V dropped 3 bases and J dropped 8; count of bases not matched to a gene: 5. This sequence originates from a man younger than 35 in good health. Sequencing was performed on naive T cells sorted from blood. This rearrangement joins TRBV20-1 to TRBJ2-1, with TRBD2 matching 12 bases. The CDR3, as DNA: TGCAGTGCTAGTTTACTAGCGGGAGGCCATGAGCAGTTCTTC. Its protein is CSASLLAGGHEQFF.